The 19 T cell receptor beta chains in this list originate from one sample, sequenced in a study of blood T cell repertoires in COVID-19. Profiling relied on immunoSEQ multiplex PCR, and the TCRdb table lists in-frame clones only, not all of them. Here the sample spans approximately 290,000 clones, around 82% being singletons. The sample taken for sequencing was peripheral blood. These receptors originate from a human donor with COVID-19, enrolled during active disease. The donor label of this sample is uncertain.

The chain couples TRBV28 to TRBJ1-5; no firm D call. Germline V CDR1 and CDR2: MDHEN, SYDVKM. V was clipped by 2 bases and J by 6 bases, with 14 bases between them. This CDR3 spans 15 amino acids. In nucleotides, the CDR3 is TGTGCCAGCAGTTTAACCTCCCCAGGAGGTCAGCCCCAGCATTTT. Its translation is CASSLTSPGGQPQHF. Supplemented by reference TRBV28 and TRBJ1-5, the full variable domain reads DVKVTQSSRYLVKRTGEKVFLECVQDMDHENMFWYRQDPGLGLRLIYFSYDVKMKEKGDIPEGYSVSREKKERFSLILESASTNQTSMYLCASSLTSPGGQPQHFGDGTRLSIL.

The rearrangement uses TRBV7-9 and TRBJ1-4; weak D call: TRBD1 (5 bases). The length of the CDR3 is 16 residues. Per the germline V gene, CDR1 is SEHNR and CDR2 is FQNEAQ (reference sequence). With 0 bases removed from V and 7 bases from J, the gap between germline ends came to 15 bases. CDR3 sequence reads: CASSLAGRGLGEKLFF. The DNA of the CDR3 is TGTGCCAGCAGCTTAGCCGGGAGGGGCTTGGGTGAAAAACTGTTTTTT.

J is TRBJ2-1 and V is TRBV7-2, with 7 bases that match TRBD2. This CDR3 region has 15 residues. V lost 5 bases, J lost 2 bases, and 6 bases stayed unmatched. CDR1 and CDR2 from the germline V gene are SGHTA and FQGNSA. CDR3 nucleotides: TGTGCCAGCAGCAGTGGGAGCGGGACCTACAATGAGCAGTTCTTC. Protein product: CASSSGSGTYNEQFF.

The chain joins TRBV29-1 to TRBJ1-1; TRBD1 aligns across 7 bases. The CDR3 is 13 residues long. Looked up from germline, CDR1 is SQVTM and CDR2 is ANQGSEA. The trim removed 7 bases at V and 2 bases at J, leaving 7 bases unmatched. The CDR3, as DNA: TGCAGCGCTTCCAGGGGGGACAACACTGAAGCTTTCTTT. Translation: CSASRGDNTEAFF.

This clone was counted between two and nine times. This rearrangement joins TRBV9 to TRBJ1-1, with D possibly TRBD1 on 6 matching bases. Germline lookup yields CDR1 SGDLS and CDR2 YYNGEE. The CDR3 contains 16 residues. Deletions cut 3 bases from V and 8 bases from J, with 23 bases between. The CDR3 nucleotides read TGTGCCAGCAGCGATAGGACAGAGGGGGTATATTTGGAAGCTTTCTTT. Translated, it gives CASSDRTEGVYLEAFF.

The chain combines TRBV6-1 with TRBJ1-2; 7 positions agree with TRBD1. The CDR3 has 17 amino acids. Germline CDR1 reads MNHNS; CDR2 reads SASEGT. J lost 4 bases, V lost 2 bases, and 13 bases had no gene match. The CDR3 here is CASSETGAQGSVYGYTF. In DNA, the CDR3 is TGTGCCAGCAGTGAAACGGGTGCACAGGGGTCGGTCTATGGCTACACCTTC.

In this sample, this clone turned up once. The chain carries TRBV19 and TRBJ2-6; possible D gene TRBD2, 5 bases. The germline V gene has CDR1 LNHDA and CDR2 SQIVND (reference sequence). CDR3 size: 16 residues. V was cut by 6 bases and J by 4 bases, with 16 bases left in between. The CDR3 loop is CASRVFEAAGANVLTF. The CDR3 DNA reads TGTGCCAGTAGGGTTTTTGAAGCGGCAGGGGCCAACGTCCTGACTTTC.

V gene TRBV10-2 combines with J gene TRBJ2-1; 7 nucleotides agree with TRBD2. Germline V gives CDR1 WSHSY, CDR2 SAAADI. The V and J ends lost 4 bases and 2 bases, in that order; junction bases with no gene match: 8. The CDR3 covers 16 residues. The CDR3: CASSGRVAGAYNEQFF. CDR3 DNA sequence: TGCGCCAGCAGTGGACGGGTAGCGGGTGCCTACAATGAGCAGTTCTTC.

This clone was recorded only once. This rearrangement joins TRBV19 to TRBJ1-5, with a tentative D call TRBD1 (5 bases). Looked up from germline, CDR1 is LNHDA and CDR2 is SQIVND (reference sequence). The V gene lost 2 bases and the J gene lost 6 bases, with 8 bases spanning the gap. The CDR3 is 13 amino acids. The CDR3 region is CASSIQGSQPQHF. In DNA form, the CDR3 reads TGTGCCAGTAGTATACAGGGTAGTCAGCCCCAGCATTTT. The whole variable domain, remainder taken from reference TRBV19 and TRBJ1-5, is DGGITQSPKYLFRKEGQNVTLSCEQNLNHDAMYWYRQDPGQGLRLIYYSQIVNDFQKGDIAEGYSVSREKKESFPLTVTSAQKNPTAFYLCASSIQGSQPQHFGDGTRLSIL.

The rearrangement links TRBV23-1 to TRBJ1-1; maybe TRBD1 (5 bases). TRBV23-1 is an ORF, with its function uncertain. The CDR3 length is 11 residues. With 8 bases removed from V and 3 bases from J, the gap between germline ends came to 7 bases. The CDR3: CASRGDTEAFF. The CDR3, as DNA: TGCGCCAGCCGGGGGGACACTGAAGCTTTCTTT.

There are a few counts of this clone. The gene calls are TRBV19 and TRBJ1-5; TRBD1 is a possible D gene (6 bases). The CDR3 has 15 amino acids. The V gene lost 4 bases and the J gene lost 2 bases, with 12 bases spanning the gap. Looked up from germline, CDR1 is LNHDA and CDR2 is SQIVND (reference sequence). CDR3 sequence (DNA): TGTGCCAGTAGTAGTAACAGGGAAGGCAATCAGCCCCAGCATTTT. Protein product: CASSSNREGNQPQHF.

This clone was recorded only once. The chain recombines TRBV30 with TRBJ1-4; the match to TRBD1 covers 8 bases. The CDR3 has 15 amino acids. Germline CDR1 GTSNPN, CDR2 SVGIG (reference sequence). The trim removed 2 bases at V and 6 bases at J, leaving 8 bases unmatched. The CDR3 DNA follows: TGTGCCTGGAGTCCTCGGACAGGGTTTTATGAAAAACTGTTTTTT. It is translated as CAWSPRTGFYEKLFF.

This clone was found a few times. V usage is TRBV4-3 and J usage is TRBJ2-3; 8 nucleotides agree with TRBD2. V shed 0 bases and J 0 bases; nucleotides not matched to a gene: 2. This CDR3 region has 16 residues. Germline CDR1 and CDR2: LGHNA and YSLEER. The CDR3 DNA sequence: TGCGCCAGCAGCCAAGACCCTAGCGGGAGCACAGATACGCAGTATTTT. Protein product: CASSQDPSGSTDTQYF.

The chain uses TRBV7-2 and TRBJ2-1; 10 positions agree with TRBD2. Germline V gives CDR1 SGHTA, CDR2 FQGNSA. Germline trimming cut 5 bases from V and 8 bases from J; bases unmatched to any gene: 9. The CDR3 sequence is 15 residues long. CDR3 DNA sequence: TGTGCCAGCAGCCGGGGGCCAGCGGGAGGGGATGAGCAGTTCTTC. Its protein is CASSRGPAGGDEQFF. Complete variable domain (other parts from reference TRBV7-2 and TRBJ2-1): GAGVSQSPSNKVTEKGKDVELRCDPISGHTALYWYRQSLGQGLEFLIYFQGNSAPDKSGLPSDRFSAERTGGSVSTLTIQRTQQEDSAVYLCASSRGPAGGDEQFFGPGTRLTVL.

The V gene is TRBV29-1, the J gene TRBJ1-1; D is undetermined. Germline CDR1 and CDR2: SQVTM and ANQGSEA. The CDR3 has 11 amino acids. The V gene lost 7 bases and the J gene lost 0 bases, with 6 bases spanning the gap. The CDR3 DNA follows: TGCAGCGCCGCGCTGAACACTGAAGCTTTCTTT. Amino acids: CSAALNTEAFF.

This clone has just one count. This chain connects TRBV4-3 to TRBJ2-1; 11 bases match TRBD2. Looked up from germline, CDR1 is LGHNA and CDR2 is YSLEER. The CDR3 is 17 amino acids. J gave up 4 bases and V 1 base, and 6 bases lay outside the gene matches. The CDR3 reads CASSQALTSGGYNEQFF. The CDR3 DNA sequence: TGCGCCAGCAGCCAAGCGCTAACTAGCGGGGGATACAATGAGCAGTTCTTC.

The chain couples TRBV6-2 or TRBV6-3 to TRBJ1-3; no definite D call. The germline V gene has CDR1 MNHEY and CDR2 SVGEGT. The CDR3 has 14 amino acids. Trimming shortened V by 5 bases and J by 1 base, and 9 bases separated the two germline ends. The CDR3 protein is CASSNGGSGNTIYF. Written as DNA, the CDR3 is TGTGCCAGCAGTAACGGCGGTTCTGGAAACACCATATATTTT.

The chain recombines TRBV4-1 with TRBJ2-7; 12 nucleotides match TRBD2. This CDR3 spans 16 amino acids. With V trimmed by 2 bases and J by 3 bases, 5 bases remained unmatched. Per the germline V gene, CDR1 is MGHRA and CDR2 is YSYEKL. CDR3 in amino acids: CASSQLAGLAGYEQYF. The CDR3 DNA follows: TGCGCCAGCAGCCAACTAGCGGGACTAGCGGGCTACGAGCAGTACTTC.

The rearrangement links TRBV6-5 to TRBJ1-4; D gene uncertain. V shed 6 bases and J shed 0 bases, with 11 bases lying between them. The CDR3 loop spans 15 amino acids. Germline V CDR1 and CDR2: MNHEY, SVGAGI. CDR3 sequence reads: CASRKTWTTNEKLFF. Here the CDR3 DNA reads TGTGCCAGCAGAAAGACATGGACAACTAATGAAAAACTGTTTTTT.